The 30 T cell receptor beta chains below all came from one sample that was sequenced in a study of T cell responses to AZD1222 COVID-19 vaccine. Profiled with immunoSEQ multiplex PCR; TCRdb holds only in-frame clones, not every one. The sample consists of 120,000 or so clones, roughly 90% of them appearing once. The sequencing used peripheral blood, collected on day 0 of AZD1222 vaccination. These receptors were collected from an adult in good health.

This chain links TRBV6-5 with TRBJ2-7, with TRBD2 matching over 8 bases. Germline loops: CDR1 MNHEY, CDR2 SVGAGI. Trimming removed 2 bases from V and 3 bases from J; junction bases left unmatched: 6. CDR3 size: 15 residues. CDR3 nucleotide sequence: TGTGCCAGCAGTTACAAGGGGACTAGTGTCTACGAGCAGTACTTC. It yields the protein CASSYKGTSVYEQYF.

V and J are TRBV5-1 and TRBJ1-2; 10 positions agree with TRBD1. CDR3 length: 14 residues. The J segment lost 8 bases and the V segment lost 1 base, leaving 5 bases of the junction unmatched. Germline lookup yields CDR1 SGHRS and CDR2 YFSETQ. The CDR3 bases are TGCGCCAGCAGCTTGACGACAGGGGGCCAGGGCTACACCTTC. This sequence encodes CASSLTTGGQGYTF.

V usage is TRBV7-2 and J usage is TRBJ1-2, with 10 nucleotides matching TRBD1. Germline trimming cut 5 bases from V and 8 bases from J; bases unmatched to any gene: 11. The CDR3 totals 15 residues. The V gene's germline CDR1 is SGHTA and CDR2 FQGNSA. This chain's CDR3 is CASSTRQGASGGYTF. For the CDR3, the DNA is TGTGCCAGCAGCACGCGACAGGGGGCGAGTGGCGGCTACACCTTC.

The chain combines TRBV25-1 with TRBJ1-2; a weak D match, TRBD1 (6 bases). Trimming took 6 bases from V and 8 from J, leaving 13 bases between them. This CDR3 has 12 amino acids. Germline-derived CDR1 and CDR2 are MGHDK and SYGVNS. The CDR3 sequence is CASSATGIGYTF. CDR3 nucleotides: TGTGCCAGCAGCGCAACAGGGATAGGCTACACCTTC.

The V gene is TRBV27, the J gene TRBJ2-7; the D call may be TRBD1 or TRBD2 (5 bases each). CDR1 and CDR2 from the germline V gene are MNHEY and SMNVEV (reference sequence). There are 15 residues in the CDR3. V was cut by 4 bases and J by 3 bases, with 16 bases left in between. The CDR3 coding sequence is TGTGCCAGCAGTTCCCTAATCGGGACCTACTACGAGCAGTACTTC. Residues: CASSSLIGTYYEQYF.

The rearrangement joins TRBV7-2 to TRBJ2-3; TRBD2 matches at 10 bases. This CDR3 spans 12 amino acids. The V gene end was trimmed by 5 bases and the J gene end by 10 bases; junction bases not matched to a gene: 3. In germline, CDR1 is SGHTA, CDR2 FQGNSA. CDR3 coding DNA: TGTGCCAGCAGCAAACTAGCGGGGTCGCAGTATTTT. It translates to CASSKLAGSQYF.

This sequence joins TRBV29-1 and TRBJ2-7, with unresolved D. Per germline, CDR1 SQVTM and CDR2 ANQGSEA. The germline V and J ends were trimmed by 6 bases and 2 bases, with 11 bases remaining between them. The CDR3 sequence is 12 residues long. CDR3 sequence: CSVSEPTYEQYF. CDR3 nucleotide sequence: TGCAGCGTCTCCGAACCCACCTACGAGCAGTACTTC.

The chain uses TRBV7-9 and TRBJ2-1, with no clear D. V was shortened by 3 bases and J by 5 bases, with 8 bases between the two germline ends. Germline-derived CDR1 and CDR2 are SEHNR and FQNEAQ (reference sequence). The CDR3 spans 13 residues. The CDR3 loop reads CASSFYGNNEQFF. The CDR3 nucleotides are TGTGCCAGCAGCTTTTATGGAAACAATGAGCAGTTCTTC.

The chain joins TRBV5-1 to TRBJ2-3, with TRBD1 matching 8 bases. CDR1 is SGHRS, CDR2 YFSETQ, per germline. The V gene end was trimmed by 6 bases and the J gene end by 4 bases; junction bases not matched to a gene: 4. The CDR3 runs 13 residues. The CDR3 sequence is CASMPQGADTQYF. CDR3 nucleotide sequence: TGCGCCAGCATGCCACAGGGGGCAGATACGCAGTATTTT.

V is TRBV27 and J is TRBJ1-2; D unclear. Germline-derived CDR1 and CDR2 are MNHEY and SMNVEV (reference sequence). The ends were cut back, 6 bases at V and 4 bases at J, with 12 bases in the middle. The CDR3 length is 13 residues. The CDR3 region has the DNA TGTGCCAGCAGCGGAACAGAGTTCTATGGCTACACCTTC. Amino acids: CASSGTEFYGYTF.

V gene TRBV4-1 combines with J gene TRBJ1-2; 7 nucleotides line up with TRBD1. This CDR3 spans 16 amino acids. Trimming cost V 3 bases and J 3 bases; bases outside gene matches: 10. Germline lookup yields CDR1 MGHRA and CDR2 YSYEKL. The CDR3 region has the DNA TGCGCCAGCAGCCAGGTATGGACAGGATCTGACTATGGCTACACCTTC. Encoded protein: CASSQVWTGSDYGYTF.

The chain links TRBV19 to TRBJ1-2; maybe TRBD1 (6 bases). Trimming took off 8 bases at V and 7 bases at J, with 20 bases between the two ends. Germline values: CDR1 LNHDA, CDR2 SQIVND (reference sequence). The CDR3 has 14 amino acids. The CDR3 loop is CASADGGVYGGYTF. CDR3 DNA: TGTGCCAGTGCTGATGGGGGCGTATACGGTGGCTACACCTTC. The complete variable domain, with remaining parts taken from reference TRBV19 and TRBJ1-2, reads DGGITQSPKYLFRKEGQNVTLSCEQNLNHDAMYWYRQDPGQGLRLIYYSQIVNDFQKGDIAEGYSVSREKKESFPLTVTSAQKNPTAFYLCASADGGVYGGYTFGSGTRLTVV.

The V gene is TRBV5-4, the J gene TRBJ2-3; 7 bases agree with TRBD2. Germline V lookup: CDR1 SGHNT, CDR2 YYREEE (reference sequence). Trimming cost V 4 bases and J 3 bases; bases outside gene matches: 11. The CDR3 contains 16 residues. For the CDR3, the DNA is TGTGCCAGCAGCCGCTCCGGGAGGCGGGGTACAGATACGCAGTATTTT. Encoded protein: CASSRSGRRGTDTQYF.

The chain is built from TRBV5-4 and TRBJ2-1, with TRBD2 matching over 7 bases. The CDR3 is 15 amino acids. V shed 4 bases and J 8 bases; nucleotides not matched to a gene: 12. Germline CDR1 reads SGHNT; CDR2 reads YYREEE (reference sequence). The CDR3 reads CASSPKWGGLDEQFF. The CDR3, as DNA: TGTGCCAGCAGCCCCAAATGGGGGGGTCTGGATGAGCAGTTCTTC. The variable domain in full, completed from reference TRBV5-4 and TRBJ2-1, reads ETGVTQSPTHLIKTRGQQVTLRCSSQSGHNTVSWYQQALGQGPQFIFQYYREEENGRGNFPPRFSGLQFPNYSSELNVNALELDDSALYLCASSPKWGGLDEQFFGPGTRLTVL.

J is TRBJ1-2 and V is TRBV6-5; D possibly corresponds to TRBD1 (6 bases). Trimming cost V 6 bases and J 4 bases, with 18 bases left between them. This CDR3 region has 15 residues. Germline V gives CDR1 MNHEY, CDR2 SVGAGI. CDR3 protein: CASRRGPFMGYGYTF. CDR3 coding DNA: TGTGCCAGCAGGCGGGGGCCTTTTATGGGCTATGGCTACACCTTC.

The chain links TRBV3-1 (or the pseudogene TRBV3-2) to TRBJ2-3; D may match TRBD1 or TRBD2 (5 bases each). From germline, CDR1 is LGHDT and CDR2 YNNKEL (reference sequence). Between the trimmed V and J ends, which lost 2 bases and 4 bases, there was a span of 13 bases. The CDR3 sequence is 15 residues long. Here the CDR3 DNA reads TGTGCCAGCAGCCAACTTCTATCGGGGCCAGATACGCAGTATTTT. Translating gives CASSQLLSGPDTQYF.

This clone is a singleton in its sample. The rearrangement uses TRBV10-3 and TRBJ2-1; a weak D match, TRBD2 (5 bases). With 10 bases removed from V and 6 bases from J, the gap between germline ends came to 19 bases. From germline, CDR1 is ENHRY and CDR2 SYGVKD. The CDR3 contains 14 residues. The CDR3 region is CATEGPGNFNEQFF. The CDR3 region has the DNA TGTGCCACTGAGGGCCCCGGAAATTTCAATGAGCAGTTCTTC.

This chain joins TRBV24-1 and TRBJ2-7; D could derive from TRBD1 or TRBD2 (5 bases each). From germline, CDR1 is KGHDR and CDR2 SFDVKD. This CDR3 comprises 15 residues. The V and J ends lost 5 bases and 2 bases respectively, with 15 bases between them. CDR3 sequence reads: CATSAGTAITYEQYF. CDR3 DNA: TGTGCCACCAGTGCAGGGACGGCGATTACCTACGAGCAGTACTTC.

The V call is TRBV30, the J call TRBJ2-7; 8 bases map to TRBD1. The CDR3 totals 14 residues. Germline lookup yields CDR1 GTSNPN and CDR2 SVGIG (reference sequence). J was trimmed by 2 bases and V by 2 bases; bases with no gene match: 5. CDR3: CAWSRGTGPYEQYF. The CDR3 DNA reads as TGTGCCTGGAGTAGGGGGACAGGACCCTACGAGCAGTACTTC.

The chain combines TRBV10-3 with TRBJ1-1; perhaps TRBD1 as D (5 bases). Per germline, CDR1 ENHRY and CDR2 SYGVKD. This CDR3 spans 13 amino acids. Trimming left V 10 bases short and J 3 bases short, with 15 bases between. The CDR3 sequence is CATRLEGDTEAFF. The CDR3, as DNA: TGTGCCACCCGCTTAGAAGGGGACACTGAAGCTTTCTTT.

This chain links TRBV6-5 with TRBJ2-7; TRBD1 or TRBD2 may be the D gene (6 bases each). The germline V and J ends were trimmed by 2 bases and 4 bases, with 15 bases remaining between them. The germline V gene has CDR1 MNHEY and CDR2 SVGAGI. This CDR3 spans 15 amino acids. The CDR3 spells CASSYDRTGAYEQYF. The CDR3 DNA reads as TGTGCCAGCAGTTACGATCGAACGGGGGCTTACGAGCAGTACTTC.

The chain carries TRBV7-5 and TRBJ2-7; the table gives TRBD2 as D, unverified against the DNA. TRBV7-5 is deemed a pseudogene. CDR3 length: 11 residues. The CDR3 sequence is CVRSLPDEQYF. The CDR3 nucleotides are TGTGTCAGAAGCTTACCCGACGAGCAGTACTTC.

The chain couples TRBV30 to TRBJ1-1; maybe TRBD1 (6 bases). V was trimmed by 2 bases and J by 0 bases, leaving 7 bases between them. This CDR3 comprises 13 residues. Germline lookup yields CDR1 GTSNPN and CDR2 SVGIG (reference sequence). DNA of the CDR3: TGTGCCTGGAGTCGGACAGTGAACACTGAAGCTTTCTTT. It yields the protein CAWSRTVNTEAFF. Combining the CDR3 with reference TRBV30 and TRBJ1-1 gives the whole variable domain SQTIHQWPATLVQPVGSPLSLECTVEGTSNPNLYWYRQAAGRGLQLLFYSVGIGQISSEVPQNLSASRPQDRQFILSSKKLLLSDSGFYLCAWSRTVNTEAFFGQGTRLTVV.

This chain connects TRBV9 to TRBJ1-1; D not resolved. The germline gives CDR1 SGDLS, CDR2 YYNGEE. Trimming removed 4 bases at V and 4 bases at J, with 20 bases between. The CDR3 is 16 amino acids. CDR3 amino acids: CASSLNDGGLGTEAFF. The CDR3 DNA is TGTGCCAGCAGCTTAAACGACGGTGGGTTGGGCACTGAAGCTTTCTTT.

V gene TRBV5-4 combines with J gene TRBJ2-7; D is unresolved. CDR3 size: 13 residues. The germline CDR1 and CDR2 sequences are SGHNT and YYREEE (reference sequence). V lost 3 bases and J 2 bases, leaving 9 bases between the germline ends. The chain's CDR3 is CASSSLEPYEQYF. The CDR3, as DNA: TGTGCCAGCAGCTCCCTGGAACCCTACGAGCAGTACTTC. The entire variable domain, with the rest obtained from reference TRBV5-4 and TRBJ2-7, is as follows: ETGVTQSPTHLIKTRGQQVTLRCSSQSGHNTVSWYQQALGQGPQFIFQYYREEENGRGNFPPRFSGLQFPNYSSELNVNALELDDSALYLCASSSLEPYEQYFGPGTRLTVT.

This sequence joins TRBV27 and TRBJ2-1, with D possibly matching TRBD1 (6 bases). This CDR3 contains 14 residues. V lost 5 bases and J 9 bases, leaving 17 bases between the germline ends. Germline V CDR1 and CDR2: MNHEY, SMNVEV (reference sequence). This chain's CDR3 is CASSPSDRRGEQFF. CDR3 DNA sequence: TGTGCCAGCAGTCCTTCCGACAGGCGAGGTGAGCAGTTCTTC.

For the CDR3, the DNA is TGCGCCAGCAGTGAGTCGAATTTCTACGAGCAGTACTTC. This encodes CASSESNFYEQYF. The gene calls are TRBV10-2 and TRBJ2-7; D unclear. CDR3 size: 13 residues. CDR1 and CDR2 (germline): WSHSY, SAAADI. V lost 0 bases, J lost 3 bases, and 6 bases lay in between.

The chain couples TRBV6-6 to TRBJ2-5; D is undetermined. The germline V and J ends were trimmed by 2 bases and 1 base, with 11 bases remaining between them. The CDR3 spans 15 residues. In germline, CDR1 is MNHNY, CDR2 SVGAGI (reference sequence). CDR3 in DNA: TGTGCCAGCAGTTACCCAGAGGCTGGCCAAGAGACCCAGTACTTC. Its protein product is CASSYPEAGQETQYF.

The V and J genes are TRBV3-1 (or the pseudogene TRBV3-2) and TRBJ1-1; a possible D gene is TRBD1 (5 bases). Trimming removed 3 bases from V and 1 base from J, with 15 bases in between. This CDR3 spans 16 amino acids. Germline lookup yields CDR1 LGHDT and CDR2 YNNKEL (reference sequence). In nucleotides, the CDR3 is TGTGCCAGCAGCCAGGCATGGGGCAGAAAGAACACTGAAGCTTTCTTT. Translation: CASSQAWGRKNTEAFF.

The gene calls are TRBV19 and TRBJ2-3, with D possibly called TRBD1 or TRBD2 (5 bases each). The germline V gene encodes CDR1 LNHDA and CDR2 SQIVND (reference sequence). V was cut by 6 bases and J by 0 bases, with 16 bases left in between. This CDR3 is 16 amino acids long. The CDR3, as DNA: TGTGCCAGTAGCAGGGAGCGAGAACCTAGCACAGATACGCAGTATTTT. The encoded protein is CASSREREPSTDTQYF.